This T cell receptor (beta chain) derives from a study of cytomegalovirus exposure and HLA in healthy donors. Background on the study: About 79 million unique TCRs from HLA-typed donors were held in an early data release. Researchers found that approximately 77% of about 400 genotyped donors fell within the Caucasian-associated ancestry cluster. Notes on the study in general: Cytomegalovirus association was listed for about 170 TCR beta chains.

Healthy bone marrow donors made up the donors. In the PCR, 60 Vbeta and 13 Jbeta primers were used. Profiled with immunoSEQ multiplex PCR; TCRdb holds only in-frame clones, not every one. The table lists approximately 210,000 clones, over 80% of them singletons. In this sample, this clone turned up a few times. The antigen is undetermined. This CDR3 region has 14 residues. V dropped 5 bases and J dropped 3 bases, with 14 bases sitting between them. Germline CDR1 is WNHNN and CDR2 is SYGVQD (reference sequence). The clonotype comes from a man in his thirties or forties in good health and CMV-seronegative. The rearrangement uses TRBV10-1 and TRBJ2-7; D possibly corresponds to TRBD1 (6 bases). Sequences were obtained from PBMCs. This CDR3 is CASSPGTKVYEQYF. CDR3 nucleotide sequence: TGCGCCAGCAGTCCCGGGACAAAGGTCTACGAGCAGTACTTC.